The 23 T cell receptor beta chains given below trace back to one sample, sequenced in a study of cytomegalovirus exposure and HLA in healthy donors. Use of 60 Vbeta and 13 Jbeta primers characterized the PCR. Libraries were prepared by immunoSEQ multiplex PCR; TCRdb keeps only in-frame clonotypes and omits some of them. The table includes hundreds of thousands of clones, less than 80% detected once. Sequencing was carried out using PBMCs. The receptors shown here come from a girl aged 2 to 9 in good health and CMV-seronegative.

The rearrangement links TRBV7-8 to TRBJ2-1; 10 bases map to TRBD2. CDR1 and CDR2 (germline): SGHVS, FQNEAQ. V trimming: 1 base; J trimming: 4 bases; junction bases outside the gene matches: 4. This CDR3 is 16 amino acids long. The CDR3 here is CASSLEGSGRYNEQFF. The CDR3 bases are TGTGCCAGCAGCTTAGAAGGTAGCGGGAGGTACAATGAGCAGTTCTTC. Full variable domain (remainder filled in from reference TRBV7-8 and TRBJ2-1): GAGVSQSPRYKVAKRGQDVALRCDPISGHVSLFWYQQALGQGPEFLTYFQNEAQLDKSGLPSDRFFAERPEGSVSTLKIQRTQQEDSAVYLCASSLEGSGRYNEQFFGPGTRLTVL.

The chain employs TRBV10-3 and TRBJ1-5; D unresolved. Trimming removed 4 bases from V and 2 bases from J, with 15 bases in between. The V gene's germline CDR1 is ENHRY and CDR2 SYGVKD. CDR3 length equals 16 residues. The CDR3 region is CAISAVPRGGNQPQHF. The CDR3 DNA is TGTGCCATCAGTGCTGTCCCCCGCGGGGGCAATCAGCCCCAGCATTTT.

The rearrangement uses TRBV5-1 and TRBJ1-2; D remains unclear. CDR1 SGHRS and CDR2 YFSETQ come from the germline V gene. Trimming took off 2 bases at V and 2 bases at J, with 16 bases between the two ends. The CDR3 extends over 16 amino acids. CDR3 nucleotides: TGCGCCAGCAGCTTTGGTCGGGTACGGGGAAACTATGGCTACACCTTC. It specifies CASSFGRVRGNYGYTF.

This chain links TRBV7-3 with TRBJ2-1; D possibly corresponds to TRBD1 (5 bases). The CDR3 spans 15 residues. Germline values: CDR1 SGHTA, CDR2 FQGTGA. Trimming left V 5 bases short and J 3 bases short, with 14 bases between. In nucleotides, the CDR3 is TGTGCCAGCAGCCCAGGGTCGTCCCTCTACAATGAGCAGTTCTTC. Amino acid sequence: CASSPGSSLYNEQFF.

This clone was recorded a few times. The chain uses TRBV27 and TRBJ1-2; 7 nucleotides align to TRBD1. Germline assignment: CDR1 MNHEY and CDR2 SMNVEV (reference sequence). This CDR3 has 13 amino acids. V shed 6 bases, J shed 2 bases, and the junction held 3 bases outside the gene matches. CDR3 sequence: CASSPTGNYGYTF. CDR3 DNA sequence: TGTGCCAGCAGCCCGACAGGGAACTATGGCTACACCTTC.

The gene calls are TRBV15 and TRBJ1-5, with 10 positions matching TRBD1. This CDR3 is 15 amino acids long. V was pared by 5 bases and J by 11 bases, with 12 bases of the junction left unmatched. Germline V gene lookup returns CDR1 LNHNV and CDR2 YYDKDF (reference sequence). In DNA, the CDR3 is TGTGCCACCAGCCTGACTTTGACAGGGGGCGCGTCCCAGCATTTT. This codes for CATSLTLTGGASQHF. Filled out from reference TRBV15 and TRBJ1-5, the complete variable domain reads DAMVIQNPRYQVTQFGKPVTLSCSQTLNHNVMYWYQQKSSQAPKLLFHYYDKDFNNEADTPDNFQSRRPNTSFCFLDIRSPGLGDTAMYLCATSLTLTGGASQHFGDGTRLSIL.

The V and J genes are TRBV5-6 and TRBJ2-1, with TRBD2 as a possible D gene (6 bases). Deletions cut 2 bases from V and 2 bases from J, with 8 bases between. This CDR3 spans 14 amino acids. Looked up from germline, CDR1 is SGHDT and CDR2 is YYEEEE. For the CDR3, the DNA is TGTGCCAGCAGCTTACCGGGGGCCTACAATGAGCAGTTCTTC. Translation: CASSLPGAYNEQFF.

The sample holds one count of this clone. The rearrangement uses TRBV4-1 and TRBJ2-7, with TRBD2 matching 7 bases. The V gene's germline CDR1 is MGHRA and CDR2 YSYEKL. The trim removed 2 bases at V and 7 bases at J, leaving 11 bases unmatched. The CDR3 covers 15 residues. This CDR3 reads CASSQSGTGKGEQYF. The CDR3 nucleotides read TGCGCCAGCAGCCAAAGCGGGACCGGGAAGGGGGAGCAGTACTTC.

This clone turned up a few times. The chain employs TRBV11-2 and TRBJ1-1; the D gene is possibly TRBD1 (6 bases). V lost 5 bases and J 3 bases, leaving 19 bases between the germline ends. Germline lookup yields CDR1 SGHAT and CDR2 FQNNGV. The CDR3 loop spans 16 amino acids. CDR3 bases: TGTGCCAGCAGCCCTCAGGGGCCTTTTGGGGACACTGAAGCTTTCTTT. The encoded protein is CASSPQGPFGDTEAFF.

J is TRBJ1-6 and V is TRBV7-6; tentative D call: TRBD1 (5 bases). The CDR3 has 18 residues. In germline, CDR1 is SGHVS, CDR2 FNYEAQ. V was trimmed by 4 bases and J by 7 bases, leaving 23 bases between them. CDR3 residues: CASSSGRAGHADNSPLHF. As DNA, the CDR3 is TGTGCCAGCAGCTCCGGTAGGGCCGGACACGCCGACAATTCACCCCTCCACTTT.

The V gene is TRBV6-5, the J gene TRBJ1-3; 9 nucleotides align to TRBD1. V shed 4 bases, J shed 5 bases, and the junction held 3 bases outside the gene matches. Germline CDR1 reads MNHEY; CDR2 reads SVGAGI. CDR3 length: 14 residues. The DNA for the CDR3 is TGTGCCAGCAGTTTCGGACAGGGGCGAAACACCATATATTTT. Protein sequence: CASSFGQGRNTIYF.

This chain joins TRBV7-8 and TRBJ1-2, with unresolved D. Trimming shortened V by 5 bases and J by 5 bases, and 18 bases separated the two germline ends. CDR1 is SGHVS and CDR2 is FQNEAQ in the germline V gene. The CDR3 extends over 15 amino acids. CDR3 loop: CASSLQWEAEYGYTF. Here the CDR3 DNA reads TGTGCCAGCAGCCTACAATGGGAAGCGGAGTATGGCTACACCTTC.

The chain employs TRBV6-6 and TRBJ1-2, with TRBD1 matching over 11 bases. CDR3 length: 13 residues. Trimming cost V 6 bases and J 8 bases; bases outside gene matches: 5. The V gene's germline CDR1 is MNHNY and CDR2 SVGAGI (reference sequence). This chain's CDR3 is CASRRDRGTGYTF. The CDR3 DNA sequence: TGTGCCAGCAGAAGGGACAGGGGGACCGGCTACACCTTC.

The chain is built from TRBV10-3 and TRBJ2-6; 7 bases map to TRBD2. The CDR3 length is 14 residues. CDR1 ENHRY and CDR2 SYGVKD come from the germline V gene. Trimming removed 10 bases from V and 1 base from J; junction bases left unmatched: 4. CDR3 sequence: CATFSGSGANVLTF. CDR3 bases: TGTGCCACCTTTAGCGGGTCTGGGGCCAACGTCCTGACTTTC.

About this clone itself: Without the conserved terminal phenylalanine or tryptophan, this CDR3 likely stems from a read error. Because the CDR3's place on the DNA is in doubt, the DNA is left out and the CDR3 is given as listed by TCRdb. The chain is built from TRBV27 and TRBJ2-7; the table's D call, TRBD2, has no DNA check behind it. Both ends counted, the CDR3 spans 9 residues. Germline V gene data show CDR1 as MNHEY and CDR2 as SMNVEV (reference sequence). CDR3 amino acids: CASTPERVA.

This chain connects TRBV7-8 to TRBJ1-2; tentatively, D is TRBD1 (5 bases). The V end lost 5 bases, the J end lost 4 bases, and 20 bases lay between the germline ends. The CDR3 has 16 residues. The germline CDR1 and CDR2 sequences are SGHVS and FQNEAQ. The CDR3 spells CASSGAGGLVSYGYTF. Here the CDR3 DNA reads TGTGCCAGCAGCGGCGCCGGGGGGTTAGTGAGCTATGGCTACACCTTC.

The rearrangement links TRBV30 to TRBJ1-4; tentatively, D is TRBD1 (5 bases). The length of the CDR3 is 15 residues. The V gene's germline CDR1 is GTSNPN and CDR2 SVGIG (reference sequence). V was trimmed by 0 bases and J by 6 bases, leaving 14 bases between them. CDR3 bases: TGTGCCTGGAGTGTGAAAAGGGGAGGTGATGAAAAACTGTTTTTT. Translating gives CAWSVKRGGDEKLFF.

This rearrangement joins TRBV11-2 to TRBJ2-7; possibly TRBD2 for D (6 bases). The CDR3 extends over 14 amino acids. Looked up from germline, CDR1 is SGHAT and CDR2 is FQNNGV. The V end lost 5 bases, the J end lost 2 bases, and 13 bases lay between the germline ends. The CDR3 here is CASSPMGGAYEQYF. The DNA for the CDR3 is TGTGCCAGCAGCCCAATGGGAGGCGCCTACGAGCAGTACTTC.

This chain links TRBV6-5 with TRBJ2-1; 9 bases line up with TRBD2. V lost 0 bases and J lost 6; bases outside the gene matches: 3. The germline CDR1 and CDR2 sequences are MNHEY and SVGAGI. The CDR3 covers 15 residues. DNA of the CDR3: TGTGCCAGCAGTTACTCGATACTAGCGGGCAATGAGCAGTTCTTC. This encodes CASSYSILAGNEQFF.

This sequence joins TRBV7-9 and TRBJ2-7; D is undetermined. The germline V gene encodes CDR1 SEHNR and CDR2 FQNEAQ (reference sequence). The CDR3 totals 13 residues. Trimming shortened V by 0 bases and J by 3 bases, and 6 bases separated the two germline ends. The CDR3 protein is CASSLAAHYEQYF. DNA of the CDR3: TGTGCCAGCAGCTTAGCGGCCCACTACGAGCAGTACTTC.

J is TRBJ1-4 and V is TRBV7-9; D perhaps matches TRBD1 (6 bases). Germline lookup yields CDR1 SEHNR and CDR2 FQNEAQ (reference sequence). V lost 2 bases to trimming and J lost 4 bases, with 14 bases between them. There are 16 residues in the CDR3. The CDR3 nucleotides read TGTGCCAGCAGCTTAATCCGGACAGCCCTTAATGAAAAACTGTTTTTT. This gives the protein CASSLIRTALNEKLFF.

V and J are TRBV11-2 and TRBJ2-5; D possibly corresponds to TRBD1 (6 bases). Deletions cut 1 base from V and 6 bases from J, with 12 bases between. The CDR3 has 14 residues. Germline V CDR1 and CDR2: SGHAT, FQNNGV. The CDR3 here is CASSLGTAVKTQYF. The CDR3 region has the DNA TGTGCCAGCAGCTTAGGGACAGCAGTAAAGACCCAGTACTTC.

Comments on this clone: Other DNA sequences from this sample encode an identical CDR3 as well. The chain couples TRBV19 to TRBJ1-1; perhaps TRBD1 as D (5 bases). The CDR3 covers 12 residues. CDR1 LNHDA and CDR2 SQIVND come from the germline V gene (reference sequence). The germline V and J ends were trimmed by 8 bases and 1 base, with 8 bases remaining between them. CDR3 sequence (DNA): TGTGCCAGTTCTCAGGGGAACACTGAAGCTTTCTTT. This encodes CASSQGNTEAFF.